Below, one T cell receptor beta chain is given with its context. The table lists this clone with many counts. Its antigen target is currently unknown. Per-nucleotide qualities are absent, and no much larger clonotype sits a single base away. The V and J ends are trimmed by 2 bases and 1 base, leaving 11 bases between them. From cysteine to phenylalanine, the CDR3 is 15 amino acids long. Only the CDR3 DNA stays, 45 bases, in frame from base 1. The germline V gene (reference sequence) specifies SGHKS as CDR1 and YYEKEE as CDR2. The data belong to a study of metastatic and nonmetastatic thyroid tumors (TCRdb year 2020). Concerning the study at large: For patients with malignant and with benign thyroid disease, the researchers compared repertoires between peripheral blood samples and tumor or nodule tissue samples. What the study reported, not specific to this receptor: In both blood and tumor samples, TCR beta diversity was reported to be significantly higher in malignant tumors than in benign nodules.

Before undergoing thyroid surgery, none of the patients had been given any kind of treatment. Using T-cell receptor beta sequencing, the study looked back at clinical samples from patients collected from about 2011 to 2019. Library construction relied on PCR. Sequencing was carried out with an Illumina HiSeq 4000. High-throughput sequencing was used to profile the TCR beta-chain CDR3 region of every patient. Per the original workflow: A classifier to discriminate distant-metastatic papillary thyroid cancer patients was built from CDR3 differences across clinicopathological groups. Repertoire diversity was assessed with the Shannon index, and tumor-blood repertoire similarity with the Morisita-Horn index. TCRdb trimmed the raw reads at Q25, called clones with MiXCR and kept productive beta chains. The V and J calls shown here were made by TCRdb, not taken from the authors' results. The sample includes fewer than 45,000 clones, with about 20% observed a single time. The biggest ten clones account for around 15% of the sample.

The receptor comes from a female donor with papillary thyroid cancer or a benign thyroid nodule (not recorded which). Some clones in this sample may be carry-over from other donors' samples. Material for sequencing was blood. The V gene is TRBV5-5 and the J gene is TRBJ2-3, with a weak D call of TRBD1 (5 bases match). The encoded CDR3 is CASSFGPGRTDTQYF. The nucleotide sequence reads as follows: TGTGCCAGCAGCTTTGGGCCAGGGCGCACAGATACGCAGTATTTT.